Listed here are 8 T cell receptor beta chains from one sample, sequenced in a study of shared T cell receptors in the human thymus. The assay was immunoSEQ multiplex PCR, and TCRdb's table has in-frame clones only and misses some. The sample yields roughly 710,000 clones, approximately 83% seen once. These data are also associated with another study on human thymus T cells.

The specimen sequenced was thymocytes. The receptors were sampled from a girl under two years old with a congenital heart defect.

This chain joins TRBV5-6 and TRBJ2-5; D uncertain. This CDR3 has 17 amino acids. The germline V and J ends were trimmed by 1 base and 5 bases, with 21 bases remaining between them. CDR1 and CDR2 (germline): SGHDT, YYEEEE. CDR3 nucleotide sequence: TGTGCCAGCAGCTTGTTACCCCCCCATGAAGCCGGGGAGACCCAGTACTTC. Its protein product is CASSLLPPHEAGETQYF.

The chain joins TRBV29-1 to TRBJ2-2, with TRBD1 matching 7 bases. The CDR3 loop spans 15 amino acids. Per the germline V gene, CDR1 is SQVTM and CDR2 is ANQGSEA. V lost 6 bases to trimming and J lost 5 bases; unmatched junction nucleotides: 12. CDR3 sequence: CSVLRGGAWTGELFF. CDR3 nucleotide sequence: TGCAGCGTCCTAAGAGGGGGCGCATGGACCGGGGAGCTGTTTTTT.

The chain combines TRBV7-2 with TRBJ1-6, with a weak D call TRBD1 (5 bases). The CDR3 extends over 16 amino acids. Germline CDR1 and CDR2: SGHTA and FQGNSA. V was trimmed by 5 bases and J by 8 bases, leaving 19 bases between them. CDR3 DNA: TGTGCCAGCAGCCCAATCCCCGGAGGGACCCATTCACCCCTCCACTTT. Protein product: CASSPIPGGTHSPLHF.

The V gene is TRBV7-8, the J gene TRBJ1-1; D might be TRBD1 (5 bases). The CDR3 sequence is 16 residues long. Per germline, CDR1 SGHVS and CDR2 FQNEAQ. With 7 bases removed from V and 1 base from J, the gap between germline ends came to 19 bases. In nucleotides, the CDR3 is TGTGCCAGCAACCACCTTTGGGGCCTGCGGAACACTGAAGCTTTCTTT. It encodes CASNHLWGLRNTEAFF. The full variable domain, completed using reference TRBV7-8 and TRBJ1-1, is GAGVSQSPRYKVAKRGQDVALRCDPISGHVSLFWYQQALGQGPEFLTYFQNEAQLDKSGLPSDRFFAERPEGSVSTLKIQRTQQEDSAVYLCASNHLWGLRNTEAFFGQGTRLTVV.

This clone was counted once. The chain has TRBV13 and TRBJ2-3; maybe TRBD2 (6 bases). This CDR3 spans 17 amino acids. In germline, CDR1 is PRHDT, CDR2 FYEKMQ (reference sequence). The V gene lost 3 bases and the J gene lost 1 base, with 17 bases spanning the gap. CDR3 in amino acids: CASSFAPTGDCTDTQYF. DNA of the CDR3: TGTGCCAGCAGCTTTGCCCCCACGGGGGACTGCACAGATACGCAGTATTTT.

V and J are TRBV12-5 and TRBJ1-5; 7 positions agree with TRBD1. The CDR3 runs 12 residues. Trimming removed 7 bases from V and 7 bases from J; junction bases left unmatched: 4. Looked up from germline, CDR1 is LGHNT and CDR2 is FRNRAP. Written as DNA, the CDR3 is TGTGCTAGTGCCCCAGGGGGGCAGCCCCAGCATTTT. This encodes CASAPGGQPQHF.

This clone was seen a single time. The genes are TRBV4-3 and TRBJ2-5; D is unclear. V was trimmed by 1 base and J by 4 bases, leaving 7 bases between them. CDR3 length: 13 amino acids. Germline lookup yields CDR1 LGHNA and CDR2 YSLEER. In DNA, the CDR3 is TGCGCCAGCAGCCAAGGCAGGTTAGAGACCCAGTACTTC. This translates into CASSQGRLETQYF.

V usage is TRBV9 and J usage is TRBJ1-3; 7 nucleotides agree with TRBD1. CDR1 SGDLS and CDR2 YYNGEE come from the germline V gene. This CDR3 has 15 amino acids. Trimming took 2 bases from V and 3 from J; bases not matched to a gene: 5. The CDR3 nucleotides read TGTGCCAGCAGCGTGACAGGGCTCTATGGAAACACCATATATTTT. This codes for CASSVTGLYGNTIYF.